This TCR beta chain is drawn from a study of PD-1 blockade in classical Hodgkin lymphoma. Overall study: Nivolumab was given intravenously to patients at 3 mg/kg every 2 weeks. The study's findings and limits: It was CD4+ TCR diversity, not CD8+, that rose significantly by C4D1. Prior to therapy, complete responders displayed diversity much like that of newly diagnosed patients.

Each of the patients experienced relapse following autologous stem cell transplantation, and their brentuximab vedotin exposure differed. Purification of CD4+ T cells from thawed PBMCs was achieved by magnetic negative selection. Patients' outcomes at their best amounted to complete response, partial response or progressive disease. Worth noting for this clone: Its antigen remains unknown.

The junction had 14 bases not matched to a gene; V was cut back by 9 bases and J by 10 bases. CDR3 size: 15 residues. Germline lookup yields CDR1 WSHSY and CDR2 SAAADI. Only in-frame clones appear in the TCRdb table, and some are missing; sequencing was by immunoSEQ multiplex PCR. The sample consists of 30,000 to 40,000 clones, approximately 90% of them appearing once. The origin of this receptor is a human donor with classical Hodgkin lymphoma. Sequenced material: CD4+ T cells from blood, taken at baseline. The rearrangement links TRBV10-2 to TRBJ2-1, with TRBD2 matching over 11 bases. The CDR3 DNA is TGCGCCAGTACCCTGACGATAGCGGGAGGGCACGAGCAGTTCTTC. Translation gives CASTLTIAGGHEQFF.